This paragraph reports one TCR beta chain. The sample originates from a study of human T cells and chemical hapten exposure. TCRdb recomputed calls from the RACE reads with MiXCR, one row per CDR3 protein. This sample carries about 99,000 distinct CDR3 sequences, 9.5% to 15% of them seen once, and the ten largest clones take approximately 2.1%. This sample's time point: patch test 1, 2 weeks after DPC sensitization. Sample treatment: therapeutic diphenylcyclopropenone sensitization with weekly scalp DPC. The CDR3 spans 11 residues. V gave up 3 bases and J gave up 9 bases, with 3 bases separating them. Germline CDR1 and CDR2: MDHEN and SYDVKM.

The gene calls are TRBV28 and TRBJ1-6, with D hard to call. The sample consisted of whole blood, taken in connection with sensitization to the hapten diphenylcyclopropenone (DPC). The TCR sequence derives from a woman in her 40s with alopecia areata. Some clones in this sample may be carry-over from other donors' samples. In nucleotides, the CDR3 is TGTGCCAGCAGTTTTAGTTCACCCCTCCACTTT. It codes for CASSFSSPLHF.